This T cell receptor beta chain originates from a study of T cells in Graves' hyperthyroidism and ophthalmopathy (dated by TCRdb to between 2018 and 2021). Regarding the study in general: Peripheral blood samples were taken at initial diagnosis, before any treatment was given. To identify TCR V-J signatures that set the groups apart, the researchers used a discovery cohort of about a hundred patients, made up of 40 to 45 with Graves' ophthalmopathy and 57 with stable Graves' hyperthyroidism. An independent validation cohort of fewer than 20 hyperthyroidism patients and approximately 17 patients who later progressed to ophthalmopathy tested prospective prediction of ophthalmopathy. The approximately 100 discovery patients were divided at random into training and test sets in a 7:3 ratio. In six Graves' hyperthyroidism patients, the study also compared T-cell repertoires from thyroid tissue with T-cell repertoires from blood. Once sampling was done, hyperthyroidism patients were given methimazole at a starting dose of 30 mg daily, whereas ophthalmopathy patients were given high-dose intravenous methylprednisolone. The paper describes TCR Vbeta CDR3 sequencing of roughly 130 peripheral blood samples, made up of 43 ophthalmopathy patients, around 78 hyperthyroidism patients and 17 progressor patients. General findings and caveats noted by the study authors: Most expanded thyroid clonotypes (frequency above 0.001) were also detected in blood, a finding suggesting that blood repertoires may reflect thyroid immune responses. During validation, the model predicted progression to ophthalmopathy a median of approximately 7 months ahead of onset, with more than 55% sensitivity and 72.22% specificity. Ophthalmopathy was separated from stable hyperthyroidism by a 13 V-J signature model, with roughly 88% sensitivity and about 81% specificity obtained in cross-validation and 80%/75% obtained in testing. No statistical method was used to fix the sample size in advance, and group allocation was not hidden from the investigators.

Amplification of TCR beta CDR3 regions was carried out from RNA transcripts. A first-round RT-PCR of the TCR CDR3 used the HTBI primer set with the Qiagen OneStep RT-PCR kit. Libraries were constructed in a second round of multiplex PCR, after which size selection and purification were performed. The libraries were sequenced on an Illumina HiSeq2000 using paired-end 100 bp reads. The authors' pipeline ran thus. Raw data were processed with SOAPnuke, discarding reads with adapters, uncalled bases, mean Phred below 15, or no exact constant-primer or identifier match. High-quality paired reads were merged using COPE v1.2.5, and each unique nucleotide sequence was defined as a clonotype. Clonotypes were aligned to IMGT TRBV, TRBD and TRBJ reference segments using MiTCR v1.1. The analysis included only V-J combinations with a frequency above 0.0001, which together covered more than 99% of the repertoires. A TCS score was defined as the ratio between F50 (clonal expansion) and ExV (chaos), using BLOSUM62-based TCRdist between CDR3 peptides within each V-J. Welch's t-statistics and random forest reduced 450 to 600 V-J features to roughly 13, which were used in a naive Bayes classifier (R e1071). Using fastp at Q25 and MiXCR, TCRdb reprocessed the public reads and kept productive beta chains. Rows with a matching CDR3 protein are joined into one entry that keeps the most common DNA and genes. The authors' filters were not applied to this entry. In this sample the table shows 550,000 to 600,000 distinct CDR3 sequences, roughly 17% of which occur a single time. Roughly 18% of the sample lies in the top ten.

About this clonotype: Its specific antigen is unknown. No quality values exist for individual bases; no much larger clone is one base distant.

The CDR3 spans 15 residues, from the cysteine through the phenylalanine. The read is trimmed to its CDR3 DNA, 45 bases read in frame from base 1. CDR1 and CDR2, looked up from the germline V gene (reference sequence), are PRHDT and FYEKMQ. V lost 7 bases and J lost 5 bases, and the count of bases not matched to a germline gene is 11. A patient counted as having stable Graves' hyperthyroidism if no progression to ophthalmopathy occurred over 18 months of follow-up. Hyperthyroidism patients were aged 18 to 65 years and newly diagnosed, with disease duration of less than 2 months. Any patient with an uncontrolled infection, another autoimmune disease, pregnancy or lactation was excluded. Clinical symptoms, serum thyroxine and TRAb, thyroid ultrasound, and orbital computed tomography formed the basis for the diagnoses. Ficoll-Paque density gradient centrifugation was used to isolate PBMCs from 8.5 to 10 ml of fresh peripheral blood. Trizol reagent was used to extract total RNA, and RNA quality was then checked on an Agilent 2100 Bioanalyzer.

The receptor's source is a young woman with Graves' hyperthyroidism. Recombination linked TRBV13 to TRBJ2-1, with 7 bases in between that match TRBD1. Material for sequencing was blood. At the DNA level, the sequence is TGTGCCAGCACCCCACCGGACAGGCGAAACAATGAGCAGTTCTTC. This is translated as CASTPPDRRNNEQFF.